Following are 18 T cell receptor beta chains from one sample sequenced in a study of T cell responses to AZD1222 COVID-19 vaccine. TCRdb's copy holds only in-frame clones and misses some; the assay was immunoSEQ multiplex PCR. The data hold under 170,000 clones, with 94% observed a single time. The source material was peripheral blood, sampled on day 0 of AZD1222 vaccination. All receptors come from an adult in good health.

The CDR3 region has the DNA TGTGCCAGCTCACCACCGTGGACCGGGACAGGTAACAATGAGCAGTTCTTC. Translation: CASSPPWTGTGNNEQFF. This chain connects TRBV18 to TRBJ2-1; 8 bases agree with TRBD1. Germline values: CDR1 KGHSH, CDR2 LQKENI. The CDR3 runs to 17 residues. Trimming cost V 0 bases and J 5 bases; bases outside gene matches: 9.

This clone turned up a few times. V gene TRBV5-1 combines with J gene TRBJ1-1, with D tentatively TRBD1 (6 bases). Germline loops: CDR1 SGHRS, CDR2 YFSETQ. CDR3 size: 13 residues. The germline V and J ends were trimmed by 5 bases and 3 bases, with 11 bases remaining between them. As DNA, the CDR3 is TGCGCCAGCAGGAAGGGGGTGGACACTGAAGCTTTCTTT. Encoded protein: CASRKGVDTEAFF.

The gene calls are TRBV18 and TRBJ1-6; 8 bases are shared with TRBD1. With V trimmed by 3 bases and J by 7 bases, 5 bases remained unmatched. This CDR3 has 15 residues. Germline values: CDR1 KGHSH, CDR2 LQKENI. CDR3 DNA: TGTGCCAGCTCACCTGGGACAGGCAGAAATTCACCCCTCCACTTT. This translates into CASSPGTGRNSPLHF. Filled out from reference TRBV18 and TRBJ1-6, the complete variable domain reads NAGVMQNPRHLVRRRGQEARLRCSPMKGHSHVYWYRQLPEEGLKFMVYLQKENIIDESGMPKERFSAEFPKEGPSILRIQQVVRGDSAAYFCASSPGTGRNSPLHFGNGTRLTVT.

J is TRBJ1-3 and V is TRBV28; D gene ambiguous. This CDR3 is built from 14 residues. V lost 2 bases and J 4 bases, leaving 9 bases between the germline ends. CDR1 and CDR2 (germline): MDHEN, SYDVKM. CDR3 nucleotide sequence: TGTGCCAGCAGTTTAACCGGCTCCGGAAACACCATATATTTT. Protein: CASSLTGSGNTIYF.

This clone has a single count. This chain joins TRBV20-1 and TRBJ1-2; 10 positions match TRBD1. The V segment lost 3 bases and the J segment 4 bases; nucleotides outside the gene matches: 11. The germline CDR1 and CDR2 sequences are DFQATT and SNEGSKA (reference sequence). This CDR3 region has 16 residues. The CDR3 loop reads CSASAISTGGLYGYTF. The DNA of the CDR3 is TGCAGTGCTAGTGCCATCTCGACAGGGGGCCTCTATGGCTACACCTTC.

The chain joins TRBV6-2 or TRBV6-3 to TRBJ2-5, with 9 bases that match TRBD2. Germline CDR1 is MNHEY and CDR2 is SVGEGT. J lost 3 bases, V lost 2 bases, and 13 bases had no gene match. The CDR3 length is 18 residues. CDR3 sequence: CASSYPHYLAGVEETQYF. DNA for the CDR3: TGTGCCAGCAGTTACCCCCACTATTTAGCGGGGGTGGAAGAGACCCAGTACTTC.

CDR3 nucleotide sequence: TGTGCCAGCAGTTACCTCCTCGTAGCGGGAGGGCCCTACGAGCAGTACGTC. It yields the protein CASSYLLVAGGPYEQYV. This chain uses TRBV6-2 or TRBV6-3 with TRBJ2-7; 11 bases agree with TRBD2. The CDR3 loop spans 17 amino acids. The V gene's germline CDR1 is MNHEY and CDR2 SVGEGT. V lost 2 bases, J lost 2 bases, and 8 bases stayed unmatched.

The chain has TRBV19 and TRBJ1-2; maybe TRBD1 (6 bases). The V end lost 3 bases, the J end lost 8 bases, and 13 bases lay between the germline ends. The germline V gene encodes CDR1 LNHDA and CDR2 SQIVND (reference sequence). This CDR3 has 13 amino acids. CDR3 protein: CASSIRSGVGYTF. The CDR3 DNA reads TGTGCCAGTAGTATTCGTTCAGGGGTAGGCTACACCTTC.

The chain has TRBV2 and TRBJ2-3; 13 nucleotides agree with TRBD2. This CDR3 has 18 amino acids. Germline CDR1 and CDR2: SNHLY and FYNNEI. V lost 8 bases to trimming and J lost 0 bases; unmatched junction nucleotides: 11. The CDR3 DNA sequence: TGTGCCAGCTCTTCCGGGACTAGCGGGACCTATAGCACAGATACGCAGTATTTT. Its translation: CASSSGTSGTYSTDTQYF.

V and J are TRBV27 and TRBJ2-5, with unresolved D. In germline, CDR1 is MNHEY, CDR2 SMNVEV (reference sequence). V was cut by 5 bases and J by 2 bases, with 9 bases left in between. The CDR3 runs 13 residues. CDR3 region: CASSRRGQETQYF. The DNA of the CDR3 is TGTGCCAGCAGTCGTAGAGGACAAGAGACCCAGTACTTC.

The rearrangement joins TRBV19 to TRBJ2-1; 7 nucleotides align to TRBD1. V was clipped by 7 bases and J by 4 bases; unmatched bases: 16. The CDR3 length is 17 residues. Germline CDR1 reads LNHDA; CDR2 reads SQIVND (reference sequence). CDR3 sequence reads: CASTISAGDSPYNEQFF. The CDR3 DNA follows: TGTGCCAGTACCATTTCCGCCGGGGACAGCCCGTACAATGAGCAGTTCTTC. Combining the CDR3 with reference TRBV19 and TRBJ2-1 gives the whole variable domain DGGITQSPKYLFRKEGQNVTLSCEQNLNHDAMYWYRQDPGQGLRLIYYSQIVNDFQKGDIAEGYSVSREKKESFPLTVTSAQKNPTAFYLCASTISAGDSPYNEQFFGPGTRLTVL.

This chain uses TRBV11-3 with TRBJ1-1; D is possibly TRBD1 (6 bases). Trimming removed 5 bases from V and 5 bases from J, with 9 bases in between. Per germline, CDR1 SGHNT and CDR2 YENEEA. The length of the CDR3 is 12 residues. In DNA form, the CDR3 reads TGTGCCAGCAGCACCCAGGGGACTGAAGCTTTCTTT. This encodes CASSTQGTEAFF.

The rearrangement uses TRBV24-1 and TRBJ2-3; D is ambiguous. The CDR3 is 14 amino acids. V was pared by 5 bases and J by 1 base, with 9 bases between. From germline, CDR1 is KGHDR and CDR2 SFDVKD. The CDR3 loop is CATSGASGTDTQYF. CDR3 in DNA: TGTGCCACCAGTGGCGCCTCTGGCACAGATACGCAGTATTTT.

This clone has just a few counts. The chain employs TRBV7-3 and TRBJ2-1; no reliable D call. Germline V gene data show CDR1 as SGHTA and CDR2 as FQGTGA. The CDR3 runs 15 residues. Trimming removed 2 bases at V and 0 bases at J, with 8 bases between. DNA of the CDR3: TGTGCCAGCAGCTTATCCGCGGCCTCCTACAATGAGCAGTTCTTC. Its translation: CASSLSAASYNEQFF.

The CDR3 DNA follows: TGCGCCAGCACCGCCACCACGAACACTGAAGCTTTCTTT. This codes for CASTATTNTEAFF. The rearrangement uses TRBV10-2 and TRBJ1-1; D is ambiguous. The CDR3 is 13 residues long. The germline V and J ends were trimmed by 7 bases and 1 base, with 10 bases remaining between them. The germline V gene has CDR1 WSHSY and CDR2 SAAADI.

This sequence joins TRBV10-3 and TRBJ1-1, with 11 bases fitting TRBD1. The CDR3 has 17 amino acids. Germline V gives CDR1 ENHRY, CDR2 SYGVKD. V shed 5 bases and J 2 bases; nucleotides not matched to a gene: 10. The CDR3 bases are TGTGCCATCAGTCCGGGACAGGGGGACTTAAAAAACACTGAAGCTTTCTTT. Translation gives CAISPGQGDLKNTEAFF.

DNA of the CDR3: TGTGCCATCAGTGGAGGGACTTCAGAATTAACCTACAATGAGCAGTTCTTC. Translated, it gives CAISGGTSELTYNEQFF. The chain recombines TRBV10-3 with TRBJ2-1; D perhaps matches TRBD2 (6 bases). The ends were cut back, 4 bases at V and 2 bases at J, with 18 bases in the middle. Germline CDR1 and CDR2: ENHRY and SYGVKD. The CDR3 extends over 17 amino acids.

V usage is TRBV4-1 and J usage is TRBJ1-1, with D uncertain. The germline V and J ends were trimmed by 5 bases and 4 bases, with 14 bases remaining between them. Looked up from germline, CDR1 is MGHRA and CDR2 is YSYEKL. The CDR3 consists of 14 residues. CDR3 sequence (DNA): TGCGCCAGCAGCTCCCGACGGGGTGGCACTGAAGCTTTCTTT. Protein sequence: CASSSRRGGTEAFF.